This record concerns one T cell receptor (beta chain) sequence. This sample stems from a study of shared T cell receptors in the human thymus. The method was immunoSEQ multiplex PCR; TCRdb's version includes in-frame clones alone and lacks a portion of them. Here the sample spans approximately 730,000 clones, 80% to 90% being singletons. Germline V gene lookup returns CDR1 KGHSH and CDR2 LQKENI. CDR3 length equals 16 residues. The V end lost 1 base, the J end lost 2 bases, and 9 bases lay between the germline ends. This sample was also put to use in a study of human thymus T cells.

The sequence was collected from a girl in the first two years of life with a congenital heart defect. The sample was thymocytes. The chain employs TRBV18 and TRBJ1-6; D not resolved. The CDR3 DNA reads TGTGCCAGCTCACCACGGAGGGAACCCTATAATTCACCCCTCCACTTT. Encoded protein: CASSPRREPYNSPLHF. Full variable domain (remainder filled in from reference TRBV18 and TRBJ1-6): NAGVMQNPRHLVRRRGQEARLRCSPMKGHSHVYWYRQLPEEGLKFMVYLQKENIIDESGMPKERFSAEFPKEGPSILRIQQVVRGDSAAYFCASSPRREPYNSPLHFGNGTRLTVT.